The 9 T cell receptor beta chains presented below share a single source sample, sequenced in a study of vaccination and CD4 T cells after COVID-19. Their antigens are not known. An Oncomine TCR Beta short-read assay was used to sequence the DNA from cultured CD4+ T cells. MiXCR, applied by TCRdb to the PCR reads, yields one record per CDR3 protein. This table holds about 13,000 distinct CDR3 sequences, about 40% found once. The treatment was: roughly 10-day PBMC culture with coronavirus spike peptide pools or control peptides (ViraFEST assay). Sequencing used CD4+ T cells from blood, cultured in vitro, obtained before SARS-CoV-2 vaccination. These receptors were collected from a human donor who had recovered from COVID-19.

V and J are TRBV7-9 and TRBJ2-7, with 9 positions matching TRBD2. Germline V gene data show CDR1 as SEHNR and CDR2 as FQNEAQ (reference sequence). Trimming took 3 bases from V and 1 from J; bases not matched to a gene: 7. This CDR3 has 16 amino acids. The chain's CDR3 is CASSLDSGSRSYEQYF. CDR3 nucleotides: TGTGCCAGCAGCTTGGATAGCGGGAGTCGTTCCTACGAGCAGTACTTC.

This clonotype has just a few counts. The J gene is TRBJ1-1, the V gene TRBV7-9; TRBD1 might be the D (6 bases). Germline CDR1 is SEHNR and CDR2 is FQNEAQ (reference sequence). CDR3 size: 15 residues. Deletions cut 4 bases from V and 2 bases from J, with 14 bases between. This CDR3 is CASSSPDRANTEAFF. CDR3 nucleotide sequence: TGTGCCAGCAGCTCGCCGGACAGAGCTAACACTGAAGCTTTCTTT.

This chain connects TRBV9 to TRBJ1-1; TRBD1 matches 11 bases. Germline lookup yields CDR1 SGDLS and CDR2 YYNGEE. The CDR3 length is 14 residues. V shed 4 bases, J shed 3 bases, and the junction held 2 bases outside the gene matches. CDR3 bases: TGTGCCAGCAGCCAGGGACAGGGGGACACTGAAGCTTTCTTT. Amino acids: CASSQGQGDTEAFF.

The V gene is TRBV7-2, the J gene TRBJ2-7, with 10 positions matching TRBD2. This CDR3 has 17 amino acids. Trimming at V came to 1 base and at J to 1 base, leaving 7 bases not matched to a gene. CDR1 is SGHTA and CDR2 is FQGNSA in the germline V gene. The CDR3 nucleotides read TGTGCCAGCAGCTTAGTGGCTAGGACTAGCGGATCCTACGAGCAGTACTTC. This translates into CASSLVARTSGSYEQYF.

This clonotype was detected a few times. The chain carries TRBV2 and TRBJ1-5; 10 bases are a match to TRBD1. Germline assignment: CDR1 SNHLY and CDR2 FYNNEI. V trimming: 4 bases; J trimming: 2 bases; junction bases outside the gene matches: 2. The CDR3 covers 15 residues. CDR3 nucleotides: TGTGCCAGCAGTGGACAGGGGGCCGGCAATCAGCCCCAGCATTTT. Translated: CASSGQGAGNQPQHF.

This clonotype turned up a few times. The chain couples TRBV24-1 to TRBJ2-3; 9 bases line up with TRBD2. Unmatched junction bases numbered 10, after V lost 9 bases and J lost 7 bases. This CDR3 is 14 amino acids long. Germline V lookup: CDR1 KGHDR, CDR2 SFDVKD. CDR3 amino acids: CATAPGLAVNTQYF. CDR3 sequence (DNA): TGTGCCACCGCTCCGGGACTAGCAGTAAATACGCAGTATTTT.

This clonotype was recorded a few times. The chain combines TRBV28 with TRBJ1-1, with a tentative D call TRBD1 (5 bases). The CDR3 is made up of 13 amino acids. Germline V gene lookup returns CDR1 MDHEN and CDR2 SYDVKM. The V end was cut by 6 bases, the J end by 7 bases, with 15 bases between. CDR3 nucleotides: TGTGCCAGCAGCTTGGGAGGGGTAGGTGAAGCTTTCTTT. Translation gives CASSLGGVGEAFF.

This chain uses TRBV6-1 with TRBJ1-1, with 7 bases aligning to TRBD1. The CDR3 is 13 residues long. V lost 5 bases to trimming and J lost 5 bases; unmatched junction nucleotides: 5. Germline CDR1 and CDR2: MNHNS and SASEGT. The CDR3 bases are TGTGCCAGCAGTACAGGGGTGGGAACTGAAGCTTTCTTT. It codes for CASSTGVGTEAFF.

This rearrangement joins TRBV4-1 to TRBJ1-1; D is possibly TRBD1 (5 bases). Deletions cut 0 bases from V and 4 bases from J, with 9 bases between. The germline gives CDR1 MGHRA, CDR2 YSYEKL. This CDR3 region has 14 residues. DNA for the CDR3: TGCGCCAGCAGCCAAGATGAGGGACCCACTGAAGCTTTCTTT. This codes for CASSQDEGPTEAFF.